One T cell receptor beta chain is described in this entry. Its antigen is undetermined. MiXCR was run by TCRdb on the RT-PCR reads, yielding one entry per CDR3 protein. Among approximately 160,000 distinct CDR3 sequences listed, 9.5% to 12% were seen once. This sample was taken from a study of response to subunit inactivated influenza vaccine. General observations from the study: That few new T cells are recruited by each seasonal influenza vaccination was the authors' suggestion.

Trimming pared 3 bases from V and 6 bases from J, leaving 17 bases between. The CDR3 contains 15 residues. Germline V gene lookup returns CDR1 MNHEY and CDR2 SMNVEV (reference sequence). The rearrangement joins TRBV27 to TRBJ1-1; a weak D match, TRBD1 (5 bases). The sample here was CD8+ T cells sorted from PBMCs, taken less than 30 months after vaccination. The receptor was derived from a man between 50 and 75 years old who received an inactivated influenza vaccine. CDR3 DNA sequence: TGTGCCAGCAGTTTTCAGTACGTGTCGGGGGCTGAAGCTTTCTTT. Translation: CASSFQYVSGAEAFF.